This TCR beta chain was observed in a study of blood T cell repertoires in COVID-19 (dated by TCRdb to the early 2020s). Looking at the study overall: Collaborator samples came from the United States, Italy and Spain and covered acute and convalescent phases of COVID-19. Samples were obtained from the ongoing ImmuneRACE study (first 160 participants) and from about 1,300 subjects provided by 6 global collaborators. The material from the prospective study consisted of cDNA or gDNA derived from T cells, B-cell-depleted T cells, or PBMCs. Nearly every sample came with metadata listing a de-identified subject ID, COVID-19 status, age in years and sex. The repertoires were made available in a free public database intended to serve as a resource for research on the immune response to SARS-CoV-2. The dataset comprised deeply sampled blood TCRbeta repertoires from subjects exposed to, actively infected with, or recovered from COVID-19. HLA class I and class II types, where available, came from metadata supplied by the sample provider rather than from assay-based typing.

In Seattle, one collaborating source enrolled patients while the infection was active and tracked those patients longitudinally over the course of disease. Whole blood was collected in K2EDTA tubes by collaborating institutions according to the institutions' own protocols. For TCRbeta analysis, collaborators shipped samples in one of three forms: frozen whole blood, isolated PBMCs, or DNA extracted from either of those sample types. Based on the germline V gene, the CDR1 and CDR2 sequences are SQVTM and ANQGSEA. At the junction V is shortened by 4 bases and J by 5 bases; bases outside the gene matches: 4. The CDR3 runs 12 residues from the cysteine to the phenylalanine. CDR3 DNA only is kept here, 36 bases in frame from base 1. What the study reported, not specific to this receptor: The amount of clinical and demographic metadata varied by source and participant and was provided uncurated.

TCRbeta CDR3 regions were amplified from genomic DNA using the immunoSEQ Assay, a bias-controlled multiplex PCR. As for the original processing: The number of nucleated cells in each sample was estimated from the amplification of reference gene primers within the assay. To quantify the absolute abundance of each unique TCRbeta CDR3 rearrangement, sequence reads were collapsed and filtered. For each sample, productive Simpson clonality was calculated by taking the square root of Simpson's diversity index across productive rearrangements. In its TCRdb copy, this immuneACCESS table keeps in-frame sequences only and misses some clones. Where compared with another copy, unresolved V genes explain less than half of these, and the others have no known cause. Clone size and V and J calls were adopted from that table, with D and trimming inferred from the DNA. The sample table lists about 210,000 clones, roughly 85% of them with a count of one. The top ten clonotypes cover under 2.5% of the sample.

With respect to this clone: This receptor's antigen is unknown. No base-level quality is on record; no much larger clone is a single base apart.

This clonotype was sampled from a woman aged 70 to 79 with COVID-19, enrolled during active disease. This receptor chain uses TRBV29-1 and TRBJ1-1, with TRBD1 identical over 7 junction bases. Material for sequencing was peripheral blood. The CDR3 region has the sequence CSVARGQTEAFF. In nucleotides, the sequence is TGCAGCGTTGCCAGGGGACAGACTGAAGCTTTCTTT. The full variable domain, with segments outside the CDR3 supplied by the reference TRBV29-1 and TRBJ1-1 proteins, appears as SAVISQKPSRDICQRGTSLTIQCQVDSQVTMMFWYRQQPGQSLTLIATANQGSEATYESGFVIDKFPISRPNLTFSTLTVSNMSPEDSSIYLCSVARGQTEAFFGQGTRLTVV.